There are many counts of the clone carrying this T cell receptor beta chain. This specimen comes from a study of T cells in Graves' hyperthyroidism and ophthalmopathy. Study-wide context: Once the initial diagnosis was made, peripheral blood was obtained before any treatment.

CDR3 size: 15 residues. Trimming at V came to 0 bases and at J to 3 bases, leaving 5 bases not matched to a gene. Per the germline V gene, CDR1 is MNHEY and CDR2 is SVGAGI. TCR beta CDR3 regions were amplified from RNA. When the TCR CDR3 underwent first-round RT-PCR, the HTBI primer set was used. TCRdb redid the calling of the multiplex PCR reads with MiXCR, one entry per CDR3 protein. Here the sample spans under 350,000 distinct CDR3 sequences, less than 30% being singletons. The material sequenced was blood. The TCR sequence derives from a man aged 35 to 55 with Graves' hyperthyroidism that later progressed to Graves' ophthalmopathy. The gene calls are TRBV6-5 and TRBJ2-7; 7 bases match TRBD2. The DNA of the CDR3 is TGTGCCAGCAGTTACTCCCGCGGGAGTGGCTACGAGCAGTACTTC. This sequence encodes CASSYSRGSGYEQYF.